A selection of T cell receptor beta chains follows, all from one sample in a study of patients and donors after allogeneic stem cell transplantation. TCRdb reprocessed the RT-PCR reads with MiXCR, giving one entry per CDR3 protein. The sample comprises approximately 150,000 distinct CDR3 sequences, 24% of which are singletons, and roughly 27% rests with the top ten. The sequenced sample consisted of blood, either unsorted or a sorted T cell fraction (not recorded which). These receptors all come from a human donor who was either an allogeneic HSCT recipient or a stem cell or donor lymphocyte infusion donor (not recorded which). It is not recorded whose cells these are; they may come from a transplant donor. CDR3s include the opening cysteine and the closing phenylalanine or tryptophan.

>TRBV5-1
CASSRQKGLNTEAFF
>TRBV29-1
CSVGHPNTEAFF
>TRBV20-1
CSAGTRGRASSYNEQFF
>TRBV29-1
CSVELGTGSGNTIYF
>TRBV18
CASSPRLAGGVNNEQFF
>TRBV12-3/TRBV12-4
CASNTGLEEETQYF
>TRBV29-1
CSVESETTVDYNEQFF
>TRBV7-9
CASSLVGEGDKFTDTQYF
>TRBV5-5
CASSPGSSGHTDTQYF
>TRBV5-1
CASSLVGDGPPQHF
>TRBV9
CASSLRNGNTGELFF
>TRBV6-5
CASSYDRTNTGELFF
>TRBV20-1
CSARDGLAVVYEQYF
>TRBV29-1
CSVEGTSGYTF
>TRBV15
CATSRAGGGNNEQFF
>TRBV20-1
CSARDVTGGSYNSPLHF
>TRBV7-2
CASSRTDRGLGNTEAFF
>TRBV27
CASSSYREEGTEAFF
>TRBV6-6
CASSYSHLEGKQPYEQYF
>TRBV18
CASSLVERRGLTSCEKLFF
>TRBV5-6
CASSGNRGTPSYEQYF
>TRBV13
CASSPSLRGANTGELFF
>TRBV7-3
CASSLTGGNFREAPEAFF
>TRBV7-3
CASSPRIHSGNTIYF
>TRBV5-1
CASRSGDPNTEAFF
>TRBV6-6
CASSSLANQPQHF
>TRBV25-1
CASSDMRAESQETQYF
>TRBV6-2/TRBV6-3
CASSYSNRHTPLHF
>TRBV15
CATSIRGGFSNQPQHF
>TRBV19
CASSMQGRAYEQYF
>TRBV5-1
CASLRGPSFTDTQYF